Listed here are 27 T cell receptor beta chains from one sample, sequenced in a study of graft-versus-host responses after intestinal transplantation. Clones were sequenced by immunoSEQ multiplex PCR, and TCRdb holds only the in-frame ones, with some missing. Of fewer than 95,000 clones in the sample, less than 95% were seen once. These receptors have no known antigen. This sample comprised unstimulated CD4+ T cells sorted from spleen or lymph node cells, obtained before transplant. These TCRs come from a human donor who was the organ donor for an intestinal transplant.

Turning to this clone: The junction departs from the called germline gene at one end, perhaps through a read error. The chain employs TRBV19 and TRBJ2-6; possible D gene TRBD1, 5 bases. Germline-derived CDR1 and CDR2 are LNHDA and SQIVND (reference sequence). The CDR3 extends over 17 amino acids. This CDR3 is CASSNRVTTSGADVLTF. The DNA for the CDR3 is TGTGCCAGTAGTAATCGGGTTACCACCTCTGGGGCCGACGTCCTGACTTTC.

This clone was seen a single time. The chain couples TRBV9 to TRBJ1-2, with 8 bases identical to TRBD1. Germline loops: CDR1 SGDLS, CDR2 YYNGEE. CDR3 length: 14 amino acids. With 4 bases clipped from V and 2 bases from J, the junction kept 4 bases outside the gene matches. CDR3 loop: CASSTGQGNYGYTF. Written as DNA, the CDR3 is TGTGCCAGCAGCACCGGACAGGGAAACTATGGCTACACCTTC.

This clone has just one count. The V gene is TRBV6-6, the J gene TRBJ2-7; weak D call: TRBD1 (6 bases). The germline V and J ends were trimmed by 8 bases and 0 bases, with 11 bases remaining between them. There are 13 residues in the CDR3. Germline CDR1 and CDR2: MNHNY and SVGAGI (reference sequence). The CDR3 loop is CASASGDSYEQYF. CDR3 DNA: TGTGCCAGCGCCTCAGGGGACTCCTACGAGCAGTACTTC.

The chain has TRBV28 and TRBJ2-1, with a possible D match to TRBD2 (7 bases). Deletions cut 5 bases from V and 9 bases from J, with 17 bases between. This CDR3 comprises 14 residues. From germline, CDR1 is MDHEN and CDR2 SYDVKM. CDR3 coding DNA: TGTGCCAGCAGTCCCGGGGGGCCCCCCGGTGAGCAGTTCTTC. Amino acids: CASSPGGPPGEQFF.

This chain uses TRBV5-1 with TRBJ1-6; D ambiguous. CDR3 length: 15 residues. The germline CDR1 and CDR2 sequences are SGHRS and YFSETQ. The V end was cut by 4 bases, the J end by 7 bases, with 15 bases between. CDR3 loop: CASSHEYSTNSPLHF. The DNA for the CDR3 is TGCGCCAGCAGCCACGAATACAGCACGAATTCACCCCTCCACTTT.

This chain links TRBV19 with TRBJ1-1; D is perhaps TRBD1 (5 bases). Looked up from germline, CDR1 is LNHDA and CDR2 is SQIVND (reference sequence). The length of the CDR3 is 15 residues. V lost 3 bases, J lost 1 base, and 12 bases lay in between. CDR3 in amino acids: CASSIVTGPNTEAFF. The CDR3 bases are TGTGCCAGTAGTATCGTTACAGGACCGAACACTGAAGCTTTCTTT. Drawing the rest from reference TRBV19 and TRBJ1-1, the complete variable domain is DGGITQSPKYLFRKEGQNVTLSCEQNLNHDAMYWYRQDPGQGLRLIYYSQIVNDFQKGDIAEGYSVSREKKESFPLTVTSAQKNPTAFYLCASSIVTGPNTEAFFGQGTRLTVV.

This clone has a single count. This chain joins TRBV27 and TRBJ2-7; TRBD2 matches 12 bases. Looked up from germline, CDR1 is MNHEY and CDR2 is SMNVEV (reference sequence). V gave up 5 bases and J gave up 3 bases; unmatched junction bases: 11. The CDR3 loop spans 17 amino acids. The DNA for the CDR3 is TGTGCCAGCAGTGCCAGAGAACTAGCGGGGGGAATCTACGAGCAGTACTTC. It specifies CASSARELAGGIYEQYF.

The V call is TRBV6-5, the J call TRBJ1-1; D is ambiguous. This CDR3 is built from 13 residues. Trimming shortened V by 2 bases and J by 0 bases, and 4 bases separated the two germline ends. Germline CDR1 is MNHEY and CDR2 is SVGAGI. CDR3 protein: CASSYGMNTEAFF. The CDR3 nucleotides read TGTGCCAGCAGTTACGGGATGAACACTGAAGCTTTCTTT.

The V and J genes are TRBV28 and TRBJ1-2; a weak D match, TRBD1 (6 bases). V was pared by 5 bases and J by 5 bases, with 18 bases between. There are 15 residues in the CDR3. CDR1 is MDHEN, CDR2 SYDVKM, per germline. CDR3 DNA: TGTGCCAGCAGTAGAAGTCCGCGGACAGAATATGGCTACACCTTC. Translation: CASSRSPRTEYGYTF.

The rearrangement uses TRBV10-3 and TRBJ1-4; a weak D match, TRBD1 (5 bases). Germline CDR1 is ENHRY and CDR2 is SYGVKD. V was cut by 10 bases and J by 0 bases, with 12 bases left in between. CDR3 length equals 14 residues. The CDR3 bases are TGTGCCACCAAAGACAGAACAACTAATGAAAAACTGTTTTTT. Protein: CATKDRTTNEKLFF.

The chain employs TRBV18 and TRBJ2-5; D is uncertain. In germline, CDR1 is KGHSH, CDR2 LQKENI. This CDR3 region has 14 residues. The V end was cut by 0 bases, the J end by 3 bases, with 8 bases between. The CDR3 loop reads CASSPPNKEETQYF. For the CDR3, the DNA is TGTGCCAGCTCACCACCGAACAAAGAAGAGACCCAGTACTTC.

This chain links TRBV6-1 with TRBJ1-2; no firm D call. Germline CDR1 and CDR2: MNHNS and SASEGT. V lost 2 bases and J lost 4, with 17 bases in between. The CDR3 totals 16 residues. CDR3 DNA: TGTGCCAGCAGTGAATTCCTAGACCGGGCCCTCTATGGCTACACCTTC. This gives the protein CASSEFLDRALYGYTF.

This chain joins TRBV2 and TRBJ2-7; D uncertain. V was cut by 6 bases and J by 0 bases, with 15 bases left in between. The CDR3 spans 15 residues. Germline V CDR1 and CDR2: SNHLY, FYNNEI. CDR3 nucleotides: TGTGCCAGCAGCGAGAACCCCTGGGACTCCTACGAGCAGTACTTC. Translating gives CASSENPWDSYEQYF. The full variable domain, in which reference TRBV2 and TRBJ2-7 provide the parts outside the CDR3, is EPEVTQTPSHQVTQMGQEVILRCVPISNHLYFYWYRQILGQKVEFLVSFYNNEISEKSEIFDDQFSVERPDGSNFTLKIRSTKLEDSAMYFCASSENPWDSYEQYFGPGTRLTVT.

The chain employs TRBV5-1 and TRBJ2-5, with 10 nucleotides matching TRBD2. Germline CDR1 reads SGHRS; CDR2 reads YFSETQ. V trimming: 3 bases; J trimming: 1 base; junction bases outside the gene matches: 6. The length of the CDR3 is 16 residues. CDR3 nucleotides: TGCGCCAGCAGCTGGGGGACTAGCGCAACCCAAGAGACCCAGTACTTC. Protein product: CASSWGTSATQETQYF.

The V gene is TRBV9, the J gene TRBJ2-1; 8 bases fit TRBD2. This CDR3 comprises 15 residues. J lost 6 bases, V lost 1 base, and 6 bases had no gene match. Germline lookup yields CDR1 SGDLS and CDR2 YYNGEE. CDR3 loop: CASSVKLAEFNEQFF. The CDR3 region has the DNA TGTGCCAGCAGCGTAAAACTAGCGGAGTTCAATGAGCAGTTCTTC.

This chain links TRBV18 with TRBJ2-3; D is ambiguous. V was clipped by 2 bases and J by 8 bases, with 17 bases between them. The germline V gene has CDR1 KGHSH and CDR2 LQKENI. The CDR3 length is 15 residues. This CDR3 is CASSPGSRSVVTQYF. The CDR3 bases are TGTGCCAGCTCACCAGGCTCTAGAAGCGTCGTTACGCAGTATTTT.

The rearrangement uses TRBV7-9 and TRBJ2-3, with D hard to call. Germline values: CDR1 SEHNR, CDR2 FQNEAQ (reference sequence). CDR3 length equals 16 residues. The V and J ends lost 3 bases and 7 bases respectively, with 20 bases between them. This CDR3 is CASSFIPGGPTNTQYF. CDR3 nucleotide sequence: TGTGCCAGCAGCTTTATTCCGGGCGGACCCACGAATACGCAGTATTTT.

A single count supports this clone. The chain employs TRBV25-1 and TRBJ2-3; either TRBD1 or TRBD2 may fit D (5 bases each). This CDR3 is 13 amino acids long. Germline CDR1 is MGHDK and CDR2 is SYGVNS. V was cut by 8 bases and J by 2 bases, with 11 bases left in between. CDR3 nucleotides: TGTGCCAGCCGGGACCCAGACACAGATACGCAGTATTTT. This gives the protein CASRDPDTDTQYF. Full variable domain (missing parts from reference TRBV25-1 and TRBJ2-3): EADIYQTPRYLVIGTGKKITLECSQTMGHDKMYWYQQDPGMELHLIHYSYGVNSTEKGDLSSESTVSRIRTEHFPLTLESARPSHTSQYLCASRDPDTDTQYFGPGTRLTVL.

CDR3 sequence (DNA): TGTGCCAGTAGTATATCCGGGACTAGCGGGGGGTACTACGAGCAGTACTTC. Its translation: CASSISGTSGGYYEQYF. V is TRBV19 and J is TRBJ2-7; 15 bases match TRBD2. Germline CDR1 LNHDA, CDR2 SQIVND (reference sequence). The CDR3 runs to 17 residues. The trim removed 2 bases at V and 3 bases at J, leaving 5 bases unmatched.

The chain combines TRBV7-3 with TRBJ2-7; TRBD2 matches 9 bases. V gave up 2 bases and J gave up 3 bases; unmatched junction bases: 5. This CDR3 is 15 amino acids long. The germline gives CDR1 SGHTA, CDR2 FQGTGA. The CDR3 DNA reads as TGTGCCAGCAGCTTATGGGCTAGCGGGGACTACGAGCAGTACTTC. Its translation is CASSLWASGDYEQYF. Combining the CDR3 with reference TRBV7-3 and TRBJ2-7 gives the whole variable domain GAGVSQTPSNKVTEKGKYVELRCDPISGHTALYWYRQSLGQGPEFLIYFQGTGAADDSGLPNDRFFAVRPEGSVSTLKIQRTERGDSAVYLCASSLWASGDYEQYFGPGTRLTVT.

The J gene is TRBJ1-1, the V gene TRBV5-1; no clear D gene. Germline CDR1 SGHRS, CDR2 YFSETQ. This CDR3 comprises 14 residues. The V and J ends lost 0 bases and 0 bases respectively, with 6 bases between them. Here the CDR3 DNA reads TGCGCCAGCAGCTTGGCGGCTTTGAACACTGAAGCTTTCTTT. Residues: CASSLAALNTEAFF. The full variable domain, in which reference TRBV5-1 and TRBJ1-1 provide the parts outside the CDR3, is KAGVTQTPRYLIKTRGQQVTLSCSPISGHRSVSWYQQTPGQGLQFLFEYFSETQRNKGNFPGRFSGRQFSNSRSEMNVSTLELGDSALYLCASSLAALNTEAFFGQGTRLTVV.

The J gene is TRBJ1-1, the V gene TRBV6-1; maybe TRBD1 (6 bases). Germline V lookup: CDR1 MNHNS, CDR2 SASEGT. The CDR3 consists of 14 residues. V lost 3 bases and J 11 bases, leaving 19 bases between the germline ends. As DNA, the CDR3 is TGTGCCAGCAGTGAGGCCGGGGGGCCCCGAGGGGCTTTCTTT. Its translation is CASSEAGGPRGAFF.

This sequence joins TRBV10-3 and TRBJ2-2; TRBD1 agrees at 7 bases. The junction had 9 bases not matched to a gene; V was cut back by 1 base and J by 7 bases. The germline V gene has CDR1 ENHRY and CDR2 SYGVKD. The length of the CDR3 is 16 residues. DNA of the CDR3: TGTGCCATCAGTGAGTTCCCAGGGGGAGCCGGCGGGGAGCTGTTTTTT. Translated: CAISEFPGGAGGELFF.

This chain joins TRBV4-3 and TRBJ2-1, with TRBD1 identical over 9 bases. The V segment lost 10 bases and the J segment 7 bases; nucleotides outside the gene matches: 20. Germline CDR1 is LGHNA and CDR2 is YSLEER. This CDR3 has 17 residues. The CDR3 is CATARGQGALSDNEQFF. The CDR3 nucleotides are TGCGCCACCGCCCGGGGACAGGGTGCCCTTTCGGATAATGAGCAGTTCTTC.

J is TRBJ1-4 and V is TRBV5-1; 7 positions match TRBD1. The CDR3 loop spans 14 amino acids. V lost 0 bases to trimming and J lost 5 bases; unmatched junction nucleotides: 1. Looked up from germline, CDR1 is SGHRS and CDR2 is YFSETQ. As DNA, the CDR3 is TGCGCCAGCAGCTTGGGACAGGGAAATGAAAAACTGTTTTTT. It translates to CASSLGQGNEKLFF. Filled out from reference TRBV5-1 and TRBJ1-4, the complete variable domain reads KAGVTQTPRYLIKTRGQQVTLSCSPISGHRSVSWYQQTPGQGLQFLFEYFSETQRNKGNFPGRFSGRQFSNSRSEMNVSTLELGDSALYLCASSLGQGNEKLFFGSGTQLSVL.

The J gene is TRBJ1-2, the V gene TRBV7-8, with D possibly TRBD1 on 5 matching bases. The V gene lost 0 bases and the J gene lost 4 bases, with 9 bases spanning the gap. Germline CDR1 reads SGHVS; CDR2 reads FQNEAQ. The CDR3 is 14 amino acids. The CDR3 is CASSLAVQGYGYTF. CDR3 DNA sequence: TGTGCCAGCAGCTTAGCGGTGCAGGGCTATGGCTACACCTTC.

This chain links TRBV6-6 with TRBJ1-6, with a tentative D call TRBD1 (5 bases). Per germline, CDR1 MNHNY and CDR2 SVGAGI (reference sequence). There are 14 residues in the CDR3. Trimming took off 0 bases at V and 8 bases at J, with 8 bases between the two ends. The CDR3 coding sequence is TGTGCCAGCAGTTACTCGCAGGGTTATTCACCCCTCCACTTT. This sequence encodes CASSYSQGYSPLHF.